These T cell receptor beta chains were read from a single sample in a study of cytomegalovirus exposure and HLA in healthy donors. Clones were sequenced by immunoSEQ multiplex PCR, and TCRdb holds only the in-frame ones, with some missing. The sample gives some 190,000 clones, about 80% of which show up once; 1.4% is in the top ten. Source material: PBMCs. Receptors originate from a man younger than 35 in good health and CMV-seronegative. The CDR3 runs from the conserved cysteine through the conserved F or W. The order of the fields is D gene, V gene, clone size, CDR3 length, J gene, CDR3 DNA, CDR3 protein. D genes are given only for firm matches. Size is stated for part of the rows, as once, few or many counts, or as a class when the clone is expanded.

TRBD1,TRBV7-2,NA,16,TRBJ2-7,TGTGCCAGCAGCTATATCCTCGGACAGGGGGCGTACGAGCAGTACTTC,CASSYILGQGAYEQYF
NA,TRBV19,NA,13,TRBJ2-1,TGTGCCAGTAAGGCGGGGAGAAGCGATGAGCAGTTCTTC,CASKAGRSDEQFF
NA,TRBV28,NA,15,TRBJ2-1,TGTGCCAGCAGTGGAGGAGGGCCTCCCTACAATGAGCAGTTCTTC,CASSGGGPPYNEQFF
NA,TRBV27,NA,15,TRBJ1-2,TGTGCCAGCAGTTTTTCGACAGAAGCTAACTATGGCTACACCTTC,CASSFSTEANYGYTF
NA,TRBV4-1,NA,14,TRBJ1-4,TGCGCCAGCAGCCAAGAAACAGAAAGTGAAAAACTGTTTTTT,CASSQETESEKLFF
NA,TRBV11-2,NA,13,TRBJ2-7,TGTGCCAGCAGCAACAGGGATCGCTACGAGCAGTACTTC,CASSNRDRYEQYF
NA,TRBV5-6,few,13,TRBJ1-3,TGTGCCAGCAGCTTGGACAGTGGAAACACCATATATTTT,CASSLDSGNTIYF
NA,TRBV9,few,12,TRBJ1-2,TGTGCCAGCAGCGGAGGGACAAGTGGCTACACCTTC,CASSGGTSGYTF
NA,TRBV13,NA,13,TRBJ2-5,TGTGCCAGCAGCTTAGGGGGCACAGAGACCCAGTACTTC,CASSLGGTETQYF
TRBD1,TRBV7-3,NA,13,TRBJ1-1,TGTGCCAGCAGCTTGGGACAGGGGGCGAAGGCTTTCTTT,CASSLGQGAKAFF
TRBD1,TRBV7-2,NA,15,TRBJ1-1,TGTGCCAGCAGCTCTGGGACAGGGGTGCACACTGAAGCTTTCTTT,CASSSGTGVHTEAFF
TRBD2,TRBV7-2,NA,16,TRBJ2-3,TGTGCCAGCAGCCTCCGACTAGCGGGAGCTGCAGATACGCAGTATTTT,CASSLRLAGAADTQYF
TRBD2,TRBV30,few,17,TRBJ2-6,TGTGCCTGGGGGGGGGTAGGGATAAACTCTGGGGCCAACGTCCTGACTTTC,CAWGGVGINSGANVLTF
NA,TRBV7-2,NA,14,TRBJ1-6,TGTGCCAGCAGCCCGGGACACCATAATTCACCCCTCCACTTT,CASSPGHHNSPLHF
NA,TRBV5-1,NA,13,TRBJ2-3,TGCGCCAGCAGCCGGACTAGCACAGATACGCAGTATTTT,CASSRTSTDTQYF
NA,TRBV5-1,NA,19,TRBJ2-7,TGCGCCAGCAGCTCCGCTCCCCCCGCTTCTCGCGGGTTCTCCTACGAGCAGTACTTC,CASSSAPPASRGFSYEQYF
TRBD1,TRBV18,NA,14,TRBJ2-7,TGTGCCAGCTCACCGGGACAGCCGCCCTACGAGCAGTACTTC,CASSPGQPPYEQYF
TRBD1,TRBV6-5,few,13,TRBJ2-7,TGTGCCAGCAGTTCGGGACAGACCTACGAGCAGTACTTC,CASSSGQTYEQYF
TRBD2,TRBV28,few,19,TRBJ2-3,TGTGCCAGCAGTTCACCGGGACTAGCGGGGGGCCTTAGCACAGATACGCAGTATTTT,CASSSPGLAGGLSTDTQYF
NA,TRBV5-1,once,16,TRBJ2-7,TGCGCCAGCAGCTTGTCCCCGACAGGCAGCTCCTACGAGCAGTACTTC,CASSLSPTGSSYEQYF
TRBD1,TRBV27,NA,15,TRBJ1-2,TGTGCCAGCAGTCCCAACCGGGACAGGTACTATGGCTACACCTTC,CASSPNRDRYYGYTF
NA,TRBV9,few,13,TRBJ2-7,TGTGCCAGCAGCGTAGACAGCTCCTACGAGCAGTACTTC,CASSVDSSYEQYF
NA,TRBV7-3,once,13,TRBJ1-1,TGTGCCAGCAGCTTAATACTCGGGTGGGAAGCTTTCTTT,CASSLILGWEAFF
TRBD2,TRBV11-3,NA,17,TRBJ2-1,TGTGCCAGCAGCTTCGCCGTAGTGGCGGGAGTAGCCGGTGAGCAGTTCTTC,CASSFAVVAGVAGEQFF
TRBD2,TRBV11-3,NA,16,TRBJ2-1,TGTGCCAGCAGCCCCAATAGCGGGAGGGCCTACAATGAGCAGTTCTTC,CASSPNSGRAYNEQFF
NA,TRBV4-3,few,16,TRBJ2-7,TGCGCCAGCAGCCAAGTATGGCAGGGAACAACCTACGAGCAGTACTTC,CASSQVWQGTTYEQYF
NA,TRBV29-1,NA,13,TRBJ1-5,TGCAGCGTTGGGCGGAGTAGCAATCAGCCCCAGCATTTT,CSVGRSSNQPQHF
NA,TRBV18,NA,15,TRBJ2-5,TGTGCCAGCTCACCGGGACTTTCCTGGGGAGAGACCCAGTACTTC,CASSPGLSWGETQYF
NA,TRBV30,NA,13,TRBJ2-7,TGTGCCTGGAGGGGGCCCCCCTCCTACGAGCAGTACTTC,CAWRGPPSYEQYF
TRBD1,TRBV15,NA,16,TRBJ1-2,TGTGCCACCAGCAGAGATCTCGAGGACAGGGCGAATGGCTACACCTTC,CATSRDLEDRANGYTF
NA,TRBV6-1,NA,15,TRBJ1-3,TGTGCCAGCAGTGAAGCATGGGAGGGTGGAAACACCATATATTTT,CASSEAWEGGNTIYF
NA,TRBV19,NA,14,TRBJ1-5,TGTGCCAGTAGTCCCCGACAGGTCTCTCAGCCCCAGCATTTT,CASSPRQVSQPQHF
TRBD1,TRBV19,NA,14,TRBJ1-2,TGTGCCAGTAGTATTCCCTGGGACAGCTATGGCTACACCTTC,CASSIPWDSYGYTF
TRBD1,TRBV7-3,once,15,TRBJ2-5,TGTGCCAGCAGCCCGAGACAGGGGAACCAAGAGACCCAGTACTTC,CASSPRQGNQETQYF
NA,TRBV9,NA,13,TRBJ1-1,TGTGCCAGCAGCGCCCAGGTCTACACTGAAGCTTTCTTT,CASSAQVYTEAFF
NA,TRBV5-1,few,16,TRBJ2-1,TGCGCCAGCAGCTTGGGGAGCGGGCCCGCCTACAATGAGCAGTTCTTC,CASSLGSGPAYNEQFF
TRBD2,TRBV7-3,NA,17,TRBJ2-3,TGTGCCAGCAGCTTATCTACTAGCGGGGGCCAGATAGATACGCAGTATTTT,CASSLSTSGGQIDTQYF
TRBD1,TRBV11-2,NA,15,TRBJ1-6,TGTGCCAGCAGCCCAAGAACAGGGGCGGATTCACCCCTCCACTTT,CASSPRTGADSPLHF
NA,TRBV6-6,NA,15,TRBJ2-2,TGTGCCAGCAGTTACTCGATACAGGCGACCGGGGAGCTGTTTTTT,CASSYSIQATGELFF
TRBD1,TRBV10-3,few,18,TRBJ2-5,TGTGCCATCAGTGAAGGGACAGGGGGCCGAGCGGGAGTCGAGACCCAGTACTTC,CAISEGTGGRAGVETQYF
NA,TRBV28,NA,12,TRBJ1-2,TGTGCCAGCAGTTTCCAGGAAATCGGCTACACCTTC,CASSFQEIGYTF
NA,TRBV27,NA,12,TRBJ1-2,TGTGCCAGTAGAGCCGGGCAGGGTAGCTACACCTTC,CASRAGQGSYTF
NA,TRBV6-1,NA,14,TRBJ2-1,TGTGCCAGCAGTCAGCCGGGACAAGGGGATGAGCAGTTCTTC,CASSQPGQGDEQFF